A selection of T cell receptor beta chains follows, all from one sample in a study of cytomegalovirus exposure and HLA in healthy donors. The protocol was immunoSEQ multiplex PCR, while the TCRdb copy is restricted to in-frame clones and leaves out a portion. This repertoire shows roughly 84,000 clones, over 75% found once; its top ten account for roughly an eighth. The sequenced sample was PBMCs. These receptors came from a human donor in good health. Both conserved end residues are part of each CDR3. A D gene is named only where the DNA matches it firmly. The size of a clone is reported for some rows only, either as once, few or many, or as a class for expanded clones.

TRBV19	15	-	TRBJ2-6	-	CASSISGDGANVLTF	TGTGCCAGTAGTATTTCAGGGGACGGGGCCAACGTCCTGACTTTC
TRBV10-3	15	-	TRBJ2-3	-	CAIRRDNFVSDTQYF	TGTGCCATCCGCCGGGACAACTTTGTATCAGATACGCAGTATTTT
TRBV11-2	14	-	TRBJ1-1	-	CASSLGRREAEAFF	TGTGCCAGCAGCTTAGGGAGGAGGGAAGCTGAAGCTTTCTTT
TRBV12-5	13	-	TRBJ1-6	-	CASGSRGGSPLHF	TGTGCTAGTGGTTCGAGGGGGGGGTCACCCCTCCACTTT
TRBV6-5	12	TRBD2	TRBJ2-7	-	CASSSGGPEQYF	TGTGCCAGCAGTTCGGGAGGCCCGGAGCAGTACTTC
TRBV6-5	16	TRBD1	TRBJ1-1	once	CASSYSPRGPLTEAFF	TGTGCCAGCAGTTACTCGCCCAGGGGGCCCCTCACTGAAGCTTTCTTT
TRBV5-1	18	TRBD2	TRBJ2-3	-	CASSPGLAGGQLMDTQYF	TGCGCCAGCAGCCCAGGACTAGCGGGGGGGCAGTTGATGGATACGCAGTATTTT
TRBV2	16	TRBD1	TRBJ1-2	-	CASIFAVRQGAGGYTF	TGTGCCAGCATTTTCGCAGTCCGACAGGGGGCAGGGGGCTACACCTTC
TRBV7-6	13	-	TRBJ1-1	-	CASSPRRVTEAFF	TGTGCCAGCAGCCCCCGTCGAGTAACTGAAGCTTTCTTT
TRBV2	15	TRBD2	TRBJ2-1	-	CASHLGGGPYNEQFF	TGTGCCAGCCACCTTGGCGGGGGGCCTTACAATGAGCAGTTCTTC
TRBV6-5	14	-	TRBJ2-7	-	CASSPWSKEYEQYF	TGTGCCAGCAGTCCATGGTCCAAGGAGTACGAGCAGTACTTC
TRBV27	13	-	TRBJ1-1	-	CASSLTGNTEAFF	TGTGCCAGCAGTTTAACAGGGAACACTGAAGCTTTCTTT
TRBV18	13	TRBD1	TRBJ1-6	once	CASSPDRGSPLHF	TGTGCCAGCTCACCAGACAGGGGTTCACCCCTCCACTTT